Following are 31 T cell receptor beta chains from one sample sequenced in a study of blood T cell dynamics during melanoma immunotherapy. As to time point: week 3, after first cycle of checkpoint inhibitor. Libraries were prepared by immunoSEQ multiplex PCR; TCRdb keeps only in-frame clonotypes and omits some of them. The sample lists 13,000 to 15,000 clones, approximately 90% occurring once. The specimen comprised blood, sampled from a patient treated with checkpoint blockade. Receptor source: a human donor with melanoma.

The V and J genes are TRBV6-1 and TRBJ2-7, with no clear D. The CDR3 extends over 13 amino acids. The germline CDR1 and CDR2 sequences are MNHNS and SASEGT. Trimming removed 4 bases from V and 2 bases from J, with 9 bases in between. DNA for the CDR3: TGTGCCAGCAGTGCTTCCTACACCTACGAGCAGTACTTC. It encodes CASSASYTYEQYF.

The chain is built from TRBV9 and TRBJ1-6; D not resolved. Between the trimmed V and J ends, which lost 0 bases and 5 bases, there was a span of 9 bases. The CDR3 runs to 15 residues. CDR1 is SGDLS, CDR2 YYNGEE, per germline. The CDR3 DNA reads TGTGCCAGCAGCGTAGAACCGGACCATAATTCACCCCTCCACTTT. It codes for CASSVEPDHNSPLHF. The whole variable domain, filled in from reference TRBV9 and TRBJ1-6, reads DSGVTQTPKHLITATGQRVTLRCSPRSGDLSVYWYQQSLDQGLQFLIQYYNGEERAKGNILERFSAQQFPDLHSELNLSSLELGDSALYFCASSVEPDHNSPLHFGNGTRLTVT.

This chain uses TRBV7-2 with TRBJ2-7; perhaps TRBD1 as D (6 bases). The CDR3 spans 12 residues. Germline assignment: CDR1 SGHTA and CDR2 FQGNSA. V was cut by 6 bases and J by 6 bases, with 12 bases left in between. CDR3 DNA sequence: TGTGCCAGCAGAGGGGACACTTCCGAGCAGTACTTC. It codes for CASRGDTSEQYF.

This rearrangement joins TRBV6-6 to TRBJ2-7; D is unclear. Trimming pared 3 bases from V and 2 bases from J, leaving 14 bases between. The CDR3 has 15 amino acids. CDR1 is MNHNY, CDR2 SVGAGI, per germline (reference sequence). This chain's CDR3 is CASSYGQGRTYEQYF. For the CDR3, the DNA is TGTGCCAGCAGTTATGGGCAAGGCAGGACCTACGAGCAGTACTTC.

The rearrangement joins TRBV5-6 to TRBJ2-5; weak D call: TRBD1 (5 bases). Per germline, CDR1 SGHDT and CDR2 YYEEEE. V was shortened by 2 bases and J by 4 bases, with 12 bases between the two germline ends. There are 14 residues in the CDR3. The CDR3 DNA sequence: TGTGCCAGCAGCTTCGAACAGGTAGGAGAGACCCAGTACTTC. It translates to CASSFEQVGETQYF.

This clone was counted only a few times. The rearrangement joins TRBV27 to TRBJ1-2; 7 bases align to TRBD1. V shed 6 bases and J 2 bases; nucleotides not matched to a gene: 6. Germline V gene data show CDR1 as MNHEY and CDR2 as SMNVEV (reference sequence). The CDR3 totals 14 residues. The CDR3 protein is CASRSGGANYGYTF. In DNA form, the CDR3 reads TGTGCCAGCAGATCAGGGGGAGCGAACTATGGCTACACCTTC.

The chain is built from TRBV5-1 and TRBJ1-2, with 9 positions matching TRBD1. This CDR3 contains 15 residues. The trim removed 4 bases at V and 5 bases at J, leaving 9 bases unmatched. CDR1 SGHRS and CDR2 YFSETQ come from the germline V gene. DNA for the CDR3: TGCGCCAGCAGCCCGGGACAGGGCCCGGGATATGGCTACACCTTC. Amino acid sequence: CASSPGQGPGYGYTF.

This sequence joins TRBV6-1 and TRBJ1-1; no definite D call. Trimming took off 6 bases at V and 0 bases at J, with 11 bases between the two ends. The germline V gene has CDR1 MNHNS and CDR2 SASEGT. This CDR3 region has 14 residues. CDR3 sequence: CASSATIMNTEAFF. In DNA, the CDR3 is TGTGCCAGCAGCGCGACGATCATGAACACTGAAGCTTTCTTT.

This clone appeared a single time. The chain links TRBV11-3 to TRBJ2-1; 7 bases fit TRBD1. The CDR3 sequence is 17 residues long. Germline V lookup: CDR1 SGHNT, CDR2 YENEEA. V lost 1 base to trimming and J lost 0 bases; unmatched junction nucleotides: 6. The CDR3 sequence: CASSLGPTGFSYNEQFF. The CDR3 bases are TGTGCCAGCAGCTTAGGCCCGACAGGGTTCTCCTACAATGAGCAGTTCTTC.

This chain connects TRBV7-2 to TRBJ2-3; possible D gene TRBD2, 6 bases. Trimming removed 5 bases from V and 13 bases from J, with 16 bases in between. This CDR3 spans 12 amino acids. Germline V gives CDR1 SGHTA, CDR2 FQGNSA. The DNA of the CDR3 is TGTGCCAGCAGCGCCCCAAAGGGCGGGGAGTATTTT. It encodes CASSAPKGGEYF.

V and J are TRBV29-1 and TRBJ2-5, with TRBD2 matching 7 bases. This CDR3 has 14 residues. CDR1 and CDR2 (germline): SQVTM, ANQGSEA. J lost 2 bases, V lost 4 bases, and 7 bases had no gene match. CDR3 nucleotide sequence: TGCAGCGTTGCCAGAGGGACTAATCAAGAGACCCAGTACTTC. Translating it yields CSVARGTNQETQYF.

This CDR3 is CATSRLVGETQYF. As DNA, the CDR3 is TGTGCCACCAGCAGGTTAGTCGGAGAGACCCAGTACTTC. This chain links TRBV15 with TRBJ2-5; D not resolved. This CDR3 contains 13 residues. CDR1 and CDR2 from the germline V gene are LNHNV and YYDKDF (reference sequence). Trimming stripped 3 bases from V and 4 bases from J, with 9 bases between.

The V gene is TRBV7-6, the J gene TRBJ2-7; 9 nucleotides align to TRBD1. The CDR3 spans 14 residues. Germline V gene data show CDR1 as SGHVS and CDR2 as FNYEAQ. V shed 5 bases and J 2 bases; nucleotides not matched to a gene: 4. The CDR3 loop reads CASSEGQGPYEQYF. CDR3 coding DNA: TGTGCCAGCAGCGAGGGACAGGGACCCTACGAGCAGTACTTC.

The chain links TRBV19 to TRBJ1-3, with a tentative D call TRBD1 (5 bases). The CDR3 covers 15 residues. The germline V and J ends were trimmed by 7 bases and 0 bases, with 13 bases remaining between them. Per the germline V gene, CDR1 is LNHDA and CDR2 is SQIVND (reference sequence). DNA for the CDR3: TGTGCCAGTACCCATGGGGGGGGCTCTGGAAACACCATATATTTT. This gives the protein CASTHGGGSGNTIYF. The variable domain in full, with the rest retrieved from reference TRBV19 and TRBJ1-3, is DGGITQSPKYLFRKEGQNVTLSCEQNLNHDAMYWYRQDPGQGLRLIYYSQIVNDFQKGDIAEGYSVSREKKESFPLTVTSAQKNPTAFYLCASTHGGGSGNTIYFGEGSWLTVV.

CDR3 amino acids: CASSPGGNTEAFF. CDR3 sequence (DNA): TGTGCCAGCTCACCGGGGGGCAACACTGAAGCTTTCTTT. This rearrangement joins TRBV18 to TRBJ1-1; tentative D call: TRBD1 (6 bases). CDR1 is KGHSH and CDR2 is LQKENI in the germline V gene. Trimming pared 3 bases from V and 2 bases from J, leaving 7 bases between. This CDR3 contains 13 residues.

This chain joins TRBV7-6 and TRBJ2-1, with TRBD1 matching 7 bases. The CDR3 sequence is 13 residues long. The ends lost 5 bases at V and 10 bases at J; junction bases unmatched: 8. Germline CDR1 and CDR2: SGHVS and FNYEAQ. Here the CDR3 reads CASSPTGAGEQFF. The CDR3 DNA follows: TGTGCCAGCAGCCCAACAGGGGCAGGGGAGCAGTTCTTC.

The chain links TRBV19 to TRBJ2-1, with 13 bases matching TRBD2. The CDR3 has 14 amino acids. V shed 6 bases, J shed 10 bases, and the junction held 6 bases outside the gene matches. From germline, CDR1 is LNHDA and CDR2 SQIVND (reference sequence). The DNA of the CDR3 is TGTGCCAGTAGCCGACTAGCGGGAGGCTCGGAGCAGTTCTTC. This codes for CASSRLAGGSEQFF. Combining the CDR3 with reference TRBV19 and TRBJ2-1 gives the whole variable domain DGGITQSPKYLFRKEGQNVTLSCEQNLNHDAMYWYRQDPGQGLRLIYYSQIVNDFQKGDIAEGYSVSREKKESFPLTVTSAQKNPTAFYLCASSRLAGGSEQFFGPGTRLTVL.

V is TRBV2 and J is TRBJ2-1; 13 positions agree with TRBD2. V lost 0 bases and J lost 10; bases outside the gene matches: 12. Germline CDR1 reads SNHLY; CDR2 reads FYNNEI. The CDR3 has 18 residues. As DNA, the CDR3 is TGTGCCAGCAGTGAAGCGCCCTGGACTAGCGGGAGCGGTTGGGAGCAGTTCTTC. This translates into CASSEAPWTSGSGWEQFF. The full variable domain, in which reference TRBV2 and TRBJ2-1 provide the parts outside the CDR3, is EPEVTQTPSHQVTQMGQEVILRCVPISNHLYFYWYRQILGQKVEFLVSFYNNEISEKSEIFDDQFSVERPDGSNFTLKIRSTKLEDSAMYFCASSEAPWTSGSGWEQFFGPGTRLTVL.

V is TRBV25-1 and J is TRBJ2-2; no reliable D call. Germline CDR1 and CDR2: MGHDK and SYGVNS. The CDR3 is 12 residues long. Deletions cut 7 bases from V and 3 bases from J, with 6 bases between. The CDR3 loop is CASNVDTGELFF. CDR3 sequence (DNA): TGTGCCAGCAACGTAGACACCGGGGAGCTGTTTTTT.

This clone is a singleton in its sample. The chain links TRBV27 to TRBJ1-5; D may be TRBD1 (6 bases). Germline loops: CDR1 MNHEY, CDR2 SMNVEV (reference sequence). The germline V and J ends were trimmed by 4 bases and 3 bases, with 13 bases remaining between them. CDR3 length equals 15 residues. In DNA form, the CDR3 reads TGTGCCAGCAGTTCTCTGCCAGGGGCCAATCAGCCCCAGCATTTT. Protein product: CASSSLPGANQPQHF.

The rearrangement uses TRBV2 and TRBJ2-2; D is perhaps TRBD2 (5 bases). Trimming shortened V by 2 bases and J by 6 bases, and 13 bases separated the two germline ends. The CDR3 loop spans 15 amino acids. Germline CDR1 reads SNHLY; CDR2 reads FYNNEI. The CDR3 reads CASSESSGVSGELFF. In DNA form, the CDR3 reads TGTGCCAGCAGTGAATCGTCCGGGGTCTCCGGGGAGCTGTTTTTT.

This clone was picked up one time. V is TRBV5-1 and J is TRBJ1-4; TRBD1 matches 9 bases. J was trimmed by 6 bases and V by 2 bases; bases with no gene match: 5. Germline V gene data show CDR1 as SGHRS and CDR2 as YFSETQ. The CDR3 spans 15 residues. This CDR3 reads CASSLGTGSHEKLFF. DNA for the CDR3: TGCGCCAGCAGCTTAGGGACAGGGTCCCATGAAAAACTGTTTTTT.

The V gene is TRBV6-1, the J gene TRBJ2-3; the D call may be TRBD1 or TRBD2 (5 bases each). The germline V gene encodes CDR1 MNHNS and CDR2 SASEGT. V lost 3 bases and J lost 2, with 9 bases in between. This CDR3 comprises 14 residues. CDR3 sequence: CASSEGRITDTQYF. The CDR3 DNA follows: TGTGCCAGCAGTGAGGGACGGATCACAGATACGCAGTATTTT.

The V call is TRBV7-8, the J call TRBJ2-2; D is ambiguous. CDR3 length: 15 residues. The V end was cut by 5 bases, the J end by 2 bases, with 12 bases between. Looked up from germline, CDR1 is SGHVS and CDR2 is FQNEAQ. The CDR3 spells CASSNRVDNTGELFF. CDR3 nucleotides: TGTGCCAGCAGCAACCGGGTCGACAACACCGGGGAGCTGTTTTTT.

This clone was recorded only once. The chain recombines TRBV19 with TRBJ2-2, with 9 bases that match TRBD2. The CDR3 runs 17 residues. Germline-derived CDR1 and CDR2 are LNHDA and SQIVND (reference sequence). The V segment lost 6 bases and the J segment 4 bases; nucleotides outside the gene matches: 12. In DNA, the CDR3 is TGTGCCAGTAGGGGGTTAGGGCGGGAGGGCCTCACCGGGGAGCTGTTTTTT. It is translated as CASRGLGREGLTGELFF.

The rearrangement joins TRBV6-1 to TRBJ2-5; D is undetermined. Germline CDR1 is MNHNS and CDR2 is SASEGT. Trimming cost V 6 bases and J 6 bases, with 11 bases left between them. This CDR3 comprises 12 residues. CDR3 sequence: CASSHLRQTQYF. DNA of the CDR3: TGTGCCAGCAGCCACCTCAGGCAGACCCAGTACTTC.

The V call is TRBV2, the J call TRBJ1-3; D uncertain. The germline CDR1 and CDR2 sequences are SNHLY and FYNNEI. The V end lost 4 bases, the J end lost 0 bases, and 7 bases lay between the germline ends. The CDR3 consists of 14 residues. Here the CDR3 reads CASSGGNSGNTIYF. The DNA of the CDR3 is TGTGCCAGCAGTGGTGGTAACTCTGGAAACACCATATATTTT.

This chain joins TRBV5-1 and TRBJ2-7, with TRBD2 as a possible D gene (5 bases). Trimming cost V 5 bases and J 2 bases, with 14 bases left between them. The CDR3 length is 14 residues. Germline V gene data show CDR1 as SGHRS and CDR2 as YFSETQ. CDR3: CASSLFSGTYEQYF. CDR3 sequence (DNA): TGCGCCAGCAGTCTTTTCAGCGGCACCTACGAGCAGTACTTC.

The CDR3 nucleotides are TGTGCCAGCAGTTTCGGACGGGCCCCGACAGATACGCAGTATTTT. This encodes CASSFGRAPTDTQYF. This chain connects TRBV27 to TRBJ2-3; unclear D gene. The CDR3 is made up of 15 amino acids. V was pared by 3 bases and J by 3 bases, with 13 bases between. CDR1 and CDR2 from the germline V gene are MNHEY and SMNVEV (reference sequence).

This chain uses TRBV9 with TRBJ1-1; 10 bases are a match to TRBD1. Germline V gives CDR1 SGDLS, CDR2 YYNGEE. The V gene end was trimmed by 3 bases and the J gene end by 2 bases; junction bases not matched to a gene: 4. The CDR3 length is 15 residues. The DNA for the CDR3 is TGTGCCAGCAGCGATCGACAGGGGGCTAACACTGAAGCTTTCTTT. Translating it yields CASSDRQGANTEAFF.

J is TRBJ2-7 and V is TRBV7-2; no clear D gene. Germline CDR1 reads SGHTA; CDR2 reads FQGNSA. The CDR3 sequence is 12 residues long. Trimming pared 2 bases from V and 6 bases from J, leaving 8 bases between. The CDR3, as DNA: TGTGCCAGCAGCTTACAGTTTCGCGAGCAGTACTTC. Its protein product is CASSLQFREQYF.